The subject of this entry is one T cell receptor (beta chain). No antigen is known for it. Collection occurred without any documented infections or immune events in donors. The entry originates in a study of identifying expanded T cells in peripheral blood. The protocol was immunoSEQ multiplex PCR, while the TCRdb copy is restricted to in-frame clones and leaves out a portion. Altogether roughly 100,000 clones are present, 88% being singletons, with the ten largest covering about 14%. Points from the study as a whole: Across healthy donors, higher total template counts meant significantly greater approximately 2-week count variance. Over around two and four weeks, about 17 and 20 clones changed, versus roughly 1.1 between replicates.

Sequenced sample: blood. This TCR was sampled from a person between 18 and 75 years old in good health.

The CDR3 sequence is CASSRTGGFYNEQFF. CDR3 bases: TGTGCCAGCAGCAGGACAGGGGGCTTCTACAATGAGCAGTTCTTC. The V and J genes are TRBV14 and TRBJ2-1, with TRBD1 identical over 11 bases. Germline V lookup: CDR1 SGHDN, CDR2 FVKESK. CDR3 length equals 15 residues. The J segment lost 3 bases and the V segment lost 5 bases, leaving 3 bases of the junction unmatched.